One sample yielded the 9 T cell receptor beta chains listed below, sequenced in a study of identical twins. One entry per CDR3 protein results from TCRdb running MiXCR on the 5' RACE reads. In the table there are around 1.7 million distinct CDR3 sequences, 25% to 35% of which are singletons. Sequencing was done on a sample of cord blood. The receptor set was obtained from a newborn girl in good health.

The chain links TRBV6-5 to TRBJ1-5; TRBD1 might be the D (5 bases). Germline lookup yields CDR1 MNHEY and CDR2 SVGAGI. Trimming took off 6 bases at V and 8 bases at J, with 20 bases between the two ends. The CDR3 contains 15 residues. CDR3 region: CASSPWGAGMEPQHF. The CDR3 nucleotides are TGTGCCAGCAGCCCCTGGGGCGCCGGAATGGAGCCCCAGCATTTT.

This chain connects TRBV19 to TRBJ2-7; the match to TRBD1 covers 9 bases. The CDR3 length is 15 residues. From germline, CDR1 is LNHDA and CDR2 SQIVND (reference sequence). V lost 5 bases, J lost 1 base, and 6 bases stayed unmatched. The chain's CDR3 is CASSAGTGPSYEQYF. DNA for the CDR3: TGTGCCAGTAGTGCCGGGACAGGGCCTTCCTACGAGCAGTACTTC. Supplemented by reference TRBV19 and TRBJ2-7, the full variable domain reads DGGITQSPKYLFRKEGQNVTLSCEQNLNHDAMYWYRQDPGQGLRLIYYSQIVNDFQKGDIAEGYSVSREKKESFPLTVTSAQKNPTAFYLCASSAGTGPSYEQYFGPGTRLTVT.

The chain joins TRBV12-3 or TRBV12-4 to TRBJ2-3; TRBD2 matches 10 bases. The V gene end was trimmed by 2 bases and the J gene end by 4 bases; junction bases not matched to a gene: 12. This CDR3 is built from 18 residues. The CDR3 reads CASSLRLLGSGGADTQYF. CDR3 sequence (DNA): TGTGCCAGCAGTTTAAGGCTTCTGGGGAGCGGGGGGGCAGATACGCAGTATTTT.

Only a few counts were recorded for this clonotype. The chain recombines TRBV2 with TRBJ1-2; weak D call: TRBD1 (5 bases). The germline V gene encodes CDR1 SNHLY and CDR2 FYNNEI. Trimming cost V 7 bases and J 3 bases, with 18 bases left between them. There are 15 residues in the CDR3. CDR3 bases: TGTGCCAGCATCCCTACCCGGGCCAGGGACTATGGCTACACCTTC. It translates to CASIPTRARDYGYTF. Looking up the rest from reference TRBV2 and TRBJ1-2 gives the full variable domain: EPEVTQTPSHQVTQMGQEVILRCVPISNHLYFYWYRQILGQKVEFLVSFYNNEISEKSEIFDDQFSVERPDGSNFTLKIRSTKLEDSAMYFCASIPTRARDYGYTFGSGTRLTVV.

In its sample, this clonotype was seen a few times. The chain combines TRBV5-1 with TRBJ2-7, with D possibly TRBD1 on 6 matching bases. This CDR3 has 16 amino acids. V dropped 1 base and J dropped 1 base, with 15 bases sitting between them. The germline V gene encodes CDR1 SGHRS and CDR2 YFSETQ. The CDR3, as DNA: TGCGCCAGCAGCTTGACTGGGGGCGCGAAGTCCTACGAGCAGTACTTC. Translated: CASSLTGGAKSYEQYF.

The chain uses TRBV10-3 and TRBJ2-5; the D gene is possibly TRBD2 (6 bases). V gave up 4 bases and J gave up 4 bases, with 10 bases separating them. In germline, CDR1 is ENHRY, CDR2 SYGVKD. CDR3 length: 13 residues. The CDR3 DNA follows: TGTGCCATCAGTGGGGGGGTTCGAGAGACCCAGTACTTC. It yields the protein CAISGGVRETQYF.

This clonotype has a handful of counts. CDR3: CASGSGQGDYGYTF. DNA for the CDR3: TGTGCTAGTGGTTCGGGACAGGGGGACTATGGCTACACCTTC. V gene TRBV12-5 combines with J gene TRBJ1-2; 11 bases are shared with TRBD1. The V gene's germline CDR1 is LGHNT and CDR2 FRNRAP. Trimming at V came to 4 bases and at J to 3 bases, leaving 1 base not matched to a gene. The CDR3 is 14 amino acids.

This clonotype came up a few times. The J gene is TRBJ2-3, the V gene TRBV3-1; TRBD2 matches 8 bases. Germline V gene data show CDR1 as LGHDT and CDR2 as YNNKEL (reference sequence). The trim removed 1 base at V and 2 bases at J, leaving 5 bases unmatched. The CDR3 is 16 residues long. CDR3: CASSQVGGGFTDTQYF. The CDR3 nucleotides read TGTGCCAGCAGCCAAGTAGGCGGGGGGTTCACAGATACGCAGTATTTT.

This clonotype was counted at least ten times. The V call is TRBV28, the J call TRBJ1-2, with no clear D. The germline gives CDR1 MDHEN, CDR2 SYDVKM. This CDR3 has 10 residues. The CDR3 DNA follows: TGTGTCCGACAAACCTCCGGCTACACCTTC. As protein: CVRQTSGYTF.